This passage covers 10 T cell receptor beta chains from one sample sequenced in a study of T-cell memory formation after mild COVID-19. TCRdb reprocessed the 5' RACE reads via MiXCR and lists one record per CDR3 protein. The table has tens of thousands of distinct CDR3 sequences, approximately 13% seen once. The sequenced sample was PBMCs or a T cell subset sorted from them (not recorded which). Receptors originate from an adult woman who had mild COVID-19 (a few samples of this study predate the infection). Cell type and time point are not known.

The J gene is TRBJ1-2, the V gene TRBV5-1; tentative D call: TRBD1 (5 bases). V lost 0 bases to trimming and J lost 5 bases, with 14 bases between them. The CDR3 has 15 residues. Germline values: CDR1 SGHRS, CDR2 YFSETQ. This chain's CDR3 is CASSLVPGTSYGYTF. CDR3 in DNA: TGCGCCAGCAGCTTGGTTCCAGGGACGTCGTATGGCTACACCTTC.

The rearrangement joins TRBV7-9 to TRBJ2-3; 8 bases map to TRBD1. The CDR3 spans 16 residues. From germline, CDR1 is SEHNR and CDR2 FQNEAQ (reference sequence). The J segment lost 2 bases and the V segment lost 6 bases, leaving 10 bases of the junction unmatched. This CDR3 is CASRITGGPYTDTQYF. The CDR3, as DNA: TGTGCCAGCAGGATTACAGGGGGACCATACACAGATACGCAGTATTTT.

This clonotype was seen just once. The rearrangement uses TRBV2 and TRBJ1-1; possible D gene TRBD1, 5 bases. Between the trimmed V and J ends, which lost 7 bases and 0 bases, there was a span of 12 bases. CDR1 SNHLY and CDR2 FYNNEI come from the germline V gene. The CDR3 loop spans 14 amino acids. CDR3 residues: CASNLGDLNTEAFF. CDR3 coding DNA: TGTGCCAGCAACCTCGGGGACCTGAACACTGAAGCTTTCTTT. Together with reference TRBV2 and TRBJ1-1, the CDR3 gives the full variable domain: EPEVTQTPSHQVTQMGQEVILRCVPISNHLYFYWYRQILGQKVEFLVSFYNNEISEKSEIFDDQFSVERPDGSNFTLKIRSTKLEDSAMYFCASNLGDLNTEAFFGQGTRLTVV.

The J gene is TRBJ2-1, the V gene TRBV15; 10 nucleotides agree with TRBD2. Germline trimming cut 3 bases from V and 3 bases from J; bases unmatched to any gene: 5. There are 16 residues in the CDR3. CDR1 is LNHNV, CDR2 YYDKDF, per germline (reference sequence). In DNA, the CDR3 is TGTGCCACCAGCAGCCTAGAGCGGGAGGGCTACAATGAGCAGTTCTTC. Translation: CATSSLEREGYNEQFF.

V and J are TRBV20-1 and TRBJ2-5, with 9 bases aligning to TRBD1. The CDR3 consists of 13 residues. The germline V gene has CDR1 DFQATT and CDR2 SNEGSKA (reference sequence). The CDR3, as DNA: TGCAGCCAGGGGGACAGGGCATTAGAGACCCAGTACTTC. Protein sequence: CSQGDRALETQYF.

This chain links TRBV13 with TRBJ2-4, with no clear D. CDR1 and CDR2 (germline): PRHDT, FYEKMQ (reference sequence). V was cut by 3 bases and J by 2 bases, with 11 bases left in between. This CDR3 spans 15 amino acids. CDR3 DNA: TGTGCCAGCAGCTTCGGCAGTTATCCCAAAAACATTCAGTACTTC. This gives the protein CASSFGSYPKNIQYF.

This clonotype was detected only a few times. The chain couples TRBV19 to TRBJ1-5, with D possibly being TRBD1 (5 bases). Germline V gives CDR1 LNHDA, CDR2 SQIVND (reference sequence). The CDR3 runs to 13 residues. The V end was cut by 7 bases, the J end by 5 bases, with 12 bases between. The CDR3 spells CASTPTGDQPQHF. DNA for the CDR3: TGTGCCAGTACCCCAACGGGGGATCAGCCCCAGCATTTT. The variable domain in full, with the rest retrieved from reference TRBV19 and TRBJ1-5, is DGGITQSPKYLFRKEGQNVTLSCEQNLNHDAMYWYRQDPGQGLRLIYYSQIVNDFQKGDIAEGYSVSREKKESFPLTVTSAQKNPTAFYLCASTPTGDQPQHFGDGTRLSIL.

The rearrangement uses TRBV24-1 and TRBJ2-2; D is perhaps TRBD1 or TRBD2 (5 bases each). V lost 3 bases to trimming and J lost 3 bases, with 13 bases between them. CDR1 and CDR2 from the germline V gene are KGHDR and SFDVKD. This CDR3 region has 16 residues. The CDR3 loop reads CATSDLTGADTGELFF. The CDR3, as DNA: TGTGCCACCAGTGATCTGACCGGGGCCGACACCGGGGAGCTGTTTTTT.

The chain carries TRBV7-8 and TRBJ2-1; 9 nucleotides line up with TRBD2. With V trimmed by 3 bases and J by 8 bases, 17 bases remained unmatched. CDR3 length: 18 residues. Germline V gene data show CDR1 as SGHVS and CDR2 as FQNEAQ. This CDR3 is CASSFLTVPLAGKDEQFF. The CDR3 nucleotides read TGTGCCAGCAGCTTTTTAACGGTTCCGCTAGCGGGAAAGGATGAGCAGTTCTTC.

This clonotype was counted between two and nine times. This chain connects TRBV7-2 to TRBJ2-1; D is ambiguous. CDR3 length equals 9 residues. V lost 3 bases and J 15 bases, leaving 6 bases between the germline ends. Germline CDR1 reads SGHTA; CDR2 reads FQGNSA. The CDR3 here is CASSFGSFF. The CDR3 region has the DNA TGTGCCAGCAGCTTCGGTTCGTTCTTC.